This is a list of T cell receptor beta chains from one sample in a study of OX40 agonist ivuxolimab in advanced cancers. TCRdb's table, derived via immunoSEQ multiplex PCR, lists solely in-frame clones and lacks some. There are about 31,000 clones in the sample; 75% to 90% occur only once, and 30% to 40% lies in the top ten. Material: CD4+ or CD8+ T cells sorted from blood, obtained in a trial of the OX40 agonist ivuxolimab. The receptors here all came from an adult with an advanced solid tumor such as melanoma, head and neck, liver or kidney cancer. The CDR3 runs from the conserved cysteine through the conserved F or W. Each record gives: clone size, V gene, D gene, J gene, CDR3 DNA, CDR3 protein. A D gene is named only where the DNA matches it firmly. Not all rows give a size; the values are once, few, many and, for expanded clones, a class.

abundance: -
v_gene: TRBV11-2
d_gene: TRBD1
j_gene: TRBJ1-4
CDR3nt: TGTGCCAGCAGCTTAGTTCCGACAGGGGGATCTGAAAAACTGTTTTTT
CDR3aa: CASSLVPTGGSEKLFF

abundance: few
v_gene: TRBV10-3
d_gene: -
j_gene: TRBJ1-3
CDR3nt: TGTGCCATCAGTGATGACGGGGCTGGAAACACCATATATTTT
CDR3aa: CAISDDGAGNTIYF

abundance: -
v_gene: TRBV29-1
d_gene: TRBD2
j_gene: TRBJ2-1
CDR3nt: TGCAGCGTTGCGGGTACTAGCGGGAGCTCCTACAATGAGCAGTTCTTC
CDR3aa: CSVAGTSGSSYNEQFF

abundance: -
v_gene: TRBV9
d_gene: -
j_gene: TRBJ1-2
CDR3nt: TGTGCCAGCAGCGTCCGGGACTCCTTCCCCTATGGCTACACCTTC
CDR3aa: CASSVRDSFPYGYTF

abundance: -
v_gene: TRBV9
d_gene: TRBD1
j_gene: TRBJ1-5
CDR3nt: TGTGCCAGCAGCGAAACAGGGGACCCGAATCAGCCCCAGCATTTT
CDR3aa: CASSETGDPNQPQHF

abundance: -
v_gene: TRBV29-1
d_gene: TRBD2
j_gene: TRBJ2-7
CDR3nt: TGCAGCGTCGAGACTAGCGGGAGTGGATACGAGCAGTACTTC
CDR3aa: CSVETSGSGYEQYF

abundance: -
v_gene: TRBV27
d_gene: -
j_gene: TRBJ2-1
CDR3nt: TGTGCCAGCAGCCCCGCGGGCCTTATCGGCGAGCAGTTCTTC
CDR3aa: CASSPAGLIGEQFF

abundance: -
v_gene: TRBV5-1
d_gene: TRBD2
j_gene: TRBJ2-1
CDR3nt: TGCGCCAGCAGCTTAGAACTAGCGGTCCAAGATGAGCAGTTCTTC
CDR3aa: CASSLELAVQDEQFF

abundance: -
v_gene: TRBV19
d_gene: TRBD2
j_gene: TRBJ2-2
CDR3nt: TGTGCCAGTAGTATGACTAGCGGGGGAACCGGGGAGCTGTTTTTT
CDR3aa: CASSMTSGGTGELFF

abundance: -
v_gene: TRBV27
d_gene: -
j_gene: TRBJ1-5
CDR3nt: TGTGCCACCGGGGCGGGAGCTCAGCCCCAGCATTTT
CDR3aa: CATGAGAQPQHF

abundance: -
v_gene: TRBV27
d_gene: TRBD2
j_gene: TRBJ2-5
CDR3nt: TGTGCCAGCAGTGTGGCGGGGGGAGAGACCCAGTACTTC
CDR3aa: CASSVAGGETQYF

abundance: few
v_gene: TRBV6-1
d_gene: TRBD1
j_gene: TRBJ2-3
CDR3nt: TGTGCCAGCAGGGAGGGACAGGGGGTAACAGATACGCAGTATTTT
CDR3aa: CASREGQGVTDTQYF

abundance: -
v_gene: TRBV25-1
d_gene: -
j_gene: TRBJ1-2
CDR3nt: TGTGCCAGCAGTGGGGGGGCGCGCGGCTACACCTTC
CDR3aa: CASSGGARGYTF

abundance: -
v_gene: TRBV29-1
d_gene: -
j_gene: TRBJ2-1
CDR3nt: TGCAGCGTTGAAGGGGGCAGCGCCTTCTCCTACAATGAGCAGTTCTTC
CDR3aa: CSVEGGSAFSYNEQFF

abundance: -
v_gene: TRBV4-3
d_gene: -
j_gene: TRBJ1-1
CDR3nt: TGCGCCAGCAGCCAAGTCGTCCGAGCTTTCTTT
CDR3aa: CASSQVVRAFF

abundance: -
v_gene: TRBV19
d_gene: TRBD2
j_gene: TRBJ2-7
CDR3nt: TGTGCCAGTAGTATATCCTTAGCGGGAGCTGTAGGCGAGCAGTACTTC
CDR3aa: CASSISLAGAVGEQYF

abundance: -
v_gene: TRBV10-3
d_gene: -
j_gene: TRBJ1-5
CDR3nt: TGTGCCATCAGTGAGGACAACAATCAGCCCCAGCATTTT
CDR3aa: CAISEDNNQPQHF

abundance: once
v_gene: TRBV19
d_gene: -
j_gene: TRBJ2-7
CDR3nt: TGTGCCAGTAGTATCGGTACGCCGGGGCAGGGATCGTACGAGCAGTACTTC
CDR3aa: CASSIGTPGQGSYEQYF

abundance: once
v_gene: TRBV28
d_gene: TRBD1
j_gene: TRBJ2-2
CDR3nt: TGTGCCAGCAGTTTTCAGGGGGCTGCAGGGGAGCTGTTTTTT
CDR3aa: CASSFQGAAGELFF

abundance: -
v_gene: TRBV6-5
d_gene: TRBD1
j_gene: TRBJ1-1
CDR3nt: TGTGCCAGCAGTGACAGGGGGCGGGACACTGAAGCTTTCTTT
CDR3aa: CASSDRGRDTEAFF

abundance: -
v_gene: TRBV19
d_gene: -
j_gene: TRBJ1-4
CDR3nt: TGTGCCAGTACCGCGGATCTCCGAGCAACTAATGAAAAACTGTTTTTT
CDR3aa: CASTADLRATNEKLFF

abundance: -
v_gene: TRBV5-4
d_gene: -
j_gene: TRBJ1-3
CDR3nt: TGTGCCAGCAGCTTGGGAGACTCTGGAAACACCATATATTTT
CDR3aa: CASSLGDSGNTIYF

abundance: -
v_gene: TRBV19
d_gene: TRBD2
j_gene: TRBJ2-3
CDR3nt: TGTGCCAGTAGTGTTATAGCGGGAGCCGCAGATACGCAGTATTTT
CDR3aa: CASSVIAGAADTQYF

abundance: -
v_gene: TRBV18
d_gene: TRBD1
j_gene: TRBJ2-3
CDR3nt: TGTGCCAGCTCACCACTAATAAGGGACAGGGGCACAGATACGCAGTATTTT
CDR3aa: CASSPLIRDRGTDTQYF

abundance: -
v_gene: TRBV9
d_gene: -
j_gene: TRBJ2-1
CDR3nt: TGTGCCAGCAGCGCTTCCGGGACTCACTACAATGAGCAGTTCTTC
CDR3aa: CASSASGTHYNEQFF

abundance: once
v_gene: TRBV7-6
d_gene: -
j_gene: TRBJ1-1
CDR3nt: TGTGCCAGCAGCTTAGGCGGGAGGAACACTGAAGCTTTCTTT
CDR3aa: CASSLGGRNTEAFF

abundance: -
v_gene: TRBV7-9
d_gene: TRBD2
j_gene: TRBJ2-7
CDR3nt: TGTGCCAGCAGCCCCTCTAGCGGAGGACCCTCCTACGAGCAGTACTTC
CDR3aa: CASSPSSGGPSYEQYF

abundance: -
v_gene: TRBV6-5
d_gene: TRBD2
j_gene: TRBJ2-7
CDR3nt: TGTGCCAGCAGTTACAGCGGGAGGGCCCTCCACGAGCAGTACTTC
CDR3aa: CASSYSGRALHEQYF

abundance: -
v_gene: TRBV4-3
d_gene: TRBD2
j_gene: TRBJ2-1
CDR3nt: TGCGCCAGCAGCCAAACTAGCGGGAGGGCCGGGGAGCAGTTCTTC
CDR3aa: CASSQTSGRAGEQFF

abundance: -
v_gene: TRBV2
d_gene: -
j_gene: TRBJ1-3
CDR3nt: TGTGCCAGCAGTGTGGAAGTCAGGGAGTCTGGAAACACCATATATTTT
CDR3aa: CASSVEVRESGNTIYF

abundance: once
v_gene: TRBV2
d_gene: -
j_gene: TRBJ2-2
CDR3nt: TGTGCCAGCAGTGTCGGGAGAGTGTACACCGGGGAGCTGTTTTTT
CDR3aa: CASSVGRVYTGELFF

abundance: -
v_gene: TRBV27
d_gene: TRBD1
j_gene: TRBJ1-5
CDR3nt: TGTGCCAGTAGGACAGGGGGACAGCCCCAGCATTTT
CDR3aa: CASRTGGQPQHF

abundance: -
v_gene: TRBV7-9
d_gene: -
j_gene: TRBJ1-2
CDR3nt: TGTGCCAGCAGCTTAGAGCGGCCGGCGGGCTTC
CDR3aa: CASSLERPAGF

abundance: -
v_gene: TRBV7-2
d_gene: -
j_gene: TRBJ2-5
CDR3nt: TGTGCCAGCAGCCTCAGTCAGGAAGAGACCCAGTACTTC
CDR3aa: CASSLSQEETQYF

abundance: -
v_gene: TRBV30
d_gene: -
j_gene: TRBJ1-1
CDR3nt: TGTTTCCTGATACCTGGGAACACTGAAGCTTTCTTT
CDR3aa: CFLIPGNTEAFF

abundance: -
v_gene: TRBV7-8
d_gene: TRBD1
j_gene: TRBJ2-2
CDR3nt: TGTGCCAGCAGCTTGCAGGGGGTACACACCGGGGAGCTGTTTTTT
CDR3aa: CASSLQGVHTGELFF

abundance: once
v_gene: TRBV25-1
d_gene: TRBD1
j_gene: TRBJ1-4
CDR3nt: TGTGCCAGCAGTGAACTGGACAGGGGGCTTGCTGAAAAACTGTTTTTT
CDR3aa: CASSELDRGLAEKLFF

abundance: few
v_gene: TRBV6-4
d_gene: TRBD2
j_gene: TRBJ2-1
CDR3nt: TGTGCCAGCAGCCTTACTAGCGGGACCGGAGCCAATGAGCAGTTCTTC
CDR3aa: CASSLTSGTGANEQFF

abundance: -
v_gene: TRBV28
d_gene: TRBD2
j_gene: TRBJ2-1
CDR3nt: TGTGCCAGCAGTTTATTCCCTAGCGGGAGCTCCTACAATGAGCAGTTCTTC
CDR3aa: CASSLFPSGSSYNEQFF

abundance: -
v_gene: TRBV5-1
d_gene: -
j_gene: TRBJ2-7
CDR3nt: TGCGCCAGCAGACAGGGCTCCTACGAGCAGTACTTC
CDR3aa: CASRQGSYEQYF

abundance: -
v_gene: TRBV9
d_gene: TRBD1
j_gene: TRBJ2-2
CDR3nt: TGTGCCAGCAGCGATGGACAGGGGGCGGCCGGGGAGCTGTTTTTT
CDR3aa: CASSDGQGAAGELFF

abundance: -
v_gene: TRBV28
d_gene: -
j_gene: TRBJ1-5
CDR3nt: TGTGCCAGCAGTGCGTCGTTTCTCCAGCCCCAGCATTTT
CDR3aa: CASSASFLQPQHF

abundance: -
v_gene: TRBV7-9
d_gene: -
j_gene: TRBJ2-7
CDR3nt: TGTGCCAGCAGCTTAACAGGGCCCTACGAGCAGTACTTC
CDR3aa: CASSLTGPYEQYF

abundance: -
v_gene: TRBV13
d_gene: TRBD2
j_gene: TRBJ2-2
CDR3nt: TGTGCCAGCAGCATATCTAGCGGGATCCGGGCCGGGGAGCTGTTTTTT
CDR3aa: CASSISSGIRAGELFF

abundance: -
v_gene: TRBV5-6
d_gene: TRBD1
j_gene: TRBJ2-5
CDR3nt: TGTGCCAGCAGCTTGGACCTAGGGGGACAGGGATTGGGAGAGACCCAGTACTTC
CDR3aa: CASSLDLGGQGLGETQYF

abundance: -
v_gene: TRBV10-2
d_gene: -
j_gene: TRBJ2-7
CDR3nt: TGCGCCAGCAGTGAAGGGGGAACCCCCTACGAGCAGTACTTC
CDR3aa: CASSEGGTPYEQYF

abundance: -
v_gene: TRBV5-1
d_gene: -
j_gene: TRBJ1-1
CDR3nt: TGCGCCAGCAGCAAAACCTCGCGGGGAGGCAGATTGAACACTGAAGCTTTCTTT
CDR3aa: CASSKTSRGGRLNTEAFF

abundance: -
v_gene: TRBV9
d_gene: -
j_gene: TRBJ2-7
CDR3nt: TGTGCCAGCAGCCCGGGGGCCGACAGGGACGAGCAGTACTTC
CDR3aa: CASSPGADRDEQYF

abundance: -
v_gene: TRBV15
d_gene: -
j_gene: TRBJ1-1
CDR3nt: TGTGCCACCAGCCCAGAGGGCACTGAAGCTTTCTTT
CDR3aa: CATSPEGTEAFF

abundance: -
v_gene: TRBV6-5
d_gene: TRBD2
j_gene: TRBJ2-2
CDR3nt: TGTGCCAGCAGCCCGTGGGGGGGAGGAACCGGGGAGCTGTTTTTT
CDR3aa: CASSPWGGGTGELFF

abundance: -
v_gene: TRBV11-2
d_gene: -
j_gene: TRBJ2-2
CDR3nt: TGTGCCAGCAGCCCCGACTCTTACACCGGGGAGCTGTTTTTT
CDR3aa: CASSPDSYTGELFF

abundance: -
v_gene: TRBV10-2
d_gene: -
j_gene: TRBJ2-7
CDR3nt: TGCGCCAGCAGTCAAAGTCAGGGAAACAACGAGCAGTACTTC
CDR3aa: CASSQSQGNNEQYF

abundance: -
v_gene: TRBV5-6
d_gene: -
j_gene: TRBJ2-1
CDR3nt: TGTGCCAGCAGCTTAGTCGGGGAGCGTATTGAGCAGTTCTTC
CDR3aa: CASSLVGERIEQFF

abundance: -
v_gene: TRBV7-9
d_gene: TRBD1
j_gene: TRBJ1-2
CDR3nt: TGTGCCAGCAGCGGGACAGGGGAGGACTATGGCTACACCTTC
CDR3aa: CASSGTGEDYGYTF

abundance: -
v_gene: TRBV5-1
d_gene: -
j_gene: TRBJ2-3
CDR3nt: TGCGCCAGCAGCGCCCGGGCAGATACGCAGTATTTT
CDR3aa: CASSARADTQYF

abundance: -
v_gene: TRBV29-1
d_gene: -
j_gene: TRBJ1-2
CDR3nt: TGCAGCGCCACCACGGGCGGCCGAGTCTATGGCTACACCTTC
CDR3aa: CSATTGGRVYGYTF

abundance: -
v_gene: TRBV5-1
d_gene: -
j_gene: TRBJ2-7
CDR3nt: TGCGCCAGCAAGCTAACAGGGGAGGCCTACGAGCAGTACTTC
CDR3aa: CASKLTGEAYEQYF

abundance: -
v_gene: TRBV7-9
d_gene: -
j_gene: TRBJ2-1
CDR3nt: TGTGCCAGCAGTTTTACCGGGTCAGGAAAAATCAACAATGAGCAGTTCTTC
CDR3aa: CASSFTGSGKINNEQFF

abundance: -
v_gene: TRBV4-1
d_gene: -
j_gene: TRBJ1-5
CDR3nt: TGCGCCAGCAGCCAAGTCATGGGGACTCGTCAGCCCCAGCATTTT
CDR3aa: CASSQVMGTRQPQHF

abundance: -
v_gene: TRBV4-2
d_gene: -
j_gene: TRBJ2-1
CDR3nt: TGTGCCAGCAGCCCTCCTACCGTGGGGGGCATCGATGAGCAGTTCTTC
CDR3aa: CASSPPTVGGIDEQFF